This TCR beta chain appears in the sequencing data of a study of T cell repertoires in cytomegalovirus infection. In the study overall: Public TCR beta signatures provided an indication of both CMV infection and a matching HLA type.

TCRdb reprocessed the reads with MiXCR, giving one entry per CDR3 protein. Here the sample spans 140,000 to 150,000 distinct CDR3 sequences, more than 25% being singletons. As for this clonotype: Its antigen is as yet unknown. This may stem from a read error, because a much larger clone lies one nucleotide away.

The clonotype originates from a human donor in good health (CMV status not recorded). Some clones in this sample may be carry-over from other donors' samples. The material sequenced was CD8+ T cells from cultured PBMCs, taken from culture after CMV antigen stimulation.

The CDR3 protein is CASTLVVGGPNKEQFF. CDR3 sequence (DNA): TGTGCCAGCACCTTAGTCGTCGGGGGCCCAAACAAGGAGCAGTTCTTC. The genes are TRBV7-9 and TRBJ2-1; D possibly matches TRBD1 or TRBD2 (6 bases each). The CDR3 covers 16 residues. The germline V gene has CDR1 SEHNR and CDR2 FQNEAQ (reference sequence).